Included here is one TCR beta chain sequence, with context. The antigen remains undetermined. This sample was taken from a study of shared clonotypes between healthy human individuals. Study as a whole: A couple of women and a few men aged 18 to 49 served as donors.

Trimming took 4 bases from V and 7 from J, leaving 5 bases between them. This CDR3 comprises 10 residues. Germline V gene data show CDR1 as SQVTM and CDR2 as ANQGSEA. Whole-study findings and limits: Naive CD4 clonotypes were shared across several donors at around 5.4%.

Each PCR replicate from the sorted subsets contained around 0.2 ug DNA, which is tens of thousands of T cell genomes. In the source study's methods: There were no quality scores in the junction-only immunoSEQ sequences, so filtering differed. The method was immunoSEQ multiplex PCR; TCRdb's version includes in-frame clones alone and lacks a portion of them. D and trimming come from the DNA, and the V and J calls and clone size come from that table. The data contain roughly 300,000 clones, more than 60% of them singletons. The TCR was taken from a man between 25 and 39 years old in good health. The sequenced sample was memory CD4+ T cells sorted from blood. Specified subset: CD45RA-negative fraction. The genes are TRBV29-1 and TRBJ2-1; D remains unclear. CDR3 nucleotide sequence: TGCAGCGTTGGTTCAAATGAGCAGTTCTTC. This encodes CSVGSNEQFF.